A selection of T cell receptor beta chains follows, all from one sample in a study of cytomegalovirus exposure and HLA in healthy donors. TCRdb keeps only in-frame clones here, not all; method: immunoSEQ multiplex PCR. The data contain 200,000 to 250,000 clones, 78% of them singletons. The material sequenced was PBMCs. The origin of the receptors is a boy aged 5-17 years in good health and CMV-seronegative. CDR3s include the opening cysteine and the closing phenylalanine or tryptophan. The D gene is left open where the match is weak. Some rows have no size entry. The others give once, few or many, or a class for an expanded clone.

V gene	J gene	clone size	D gene	CDR3 protein	CDR3 DNA
TRBV7-2	TRBJ2-1	NA	NA	CASSEWSSTAYNEQFF	TGTGCCAGCAGCGAATGGTCCTCTACAGCCTACAATGAGCAGTTCTTC
TRBV7-3	TRBJ2-2	NA	NA	CASSFGTANTGELFF	TGTGCCAGCAGCTTCGGGACTGCGAACACCGGGGAGCTGTTTTTT
TRBV7-9	TRBJ2-3	NA	NA	CASSLVGATDTQYF	TGTGCCAGCAGCTTGGTGGGGGCCACAGATACGCAGTATTTT
TRBV30	TRBJ1-1	once	TRBD1	CASGQGLWNTEAFF	TGTGCCTCCGGACAGGGTCTTTGGAACACTGAAGCTTTCTTT
TRBV19	TRBJ1-6	few	TRBD1	CASKRTGPFQISPLHF	TGTGCCAGTAAGCGGACAGGGCCCTTCCAAATTTCACCCCTCCACTTT
TRBV4-2	TRBJ1-5	NA	NA	CASSQQTGGSQPQHF	TGTGCCAGCAGCCAACAGACAGGCGGCAGTCAGCCCCAGCATTTT
TRBV18	TRBJ1-1	NA	TRBD1	CASSLGQVDTEAFF	TGTGCCAGCTCCTTGGGACAGGTTGACACTGAAGCTTTCTTT
TRBV6-5	TRBJ2-5	once	TRBD1	CASRRDRVHQETQYF	TGTGCCAGCAGACGGGACAGGGTCCACCAAGAGACCCAGTACTTC
TRBV19	TRBJ1-2	NA	NA	CASTPPGENYGYTF	TGTGCCAGTACCCCCCCAGGGGAGAACTATGGCTACACCTTC
TRBV11-3	TRBJ2-3	NA	TRBD2	CASSFGGGSTDTQYF	TGTGCCAGCAGCTTCGGCGGGGGTAGCACAGATACGCAGTATTTT
TRBV27	TRBJ1-5	few	TRBD1	CASSVTGGNQPQHF	TGTGCCAGCAGTGTCACAGGGGGGAATCAGCCCCAGCATTTT
TRBV2	TRBJ2-2	NA	TRBD2	CASSEQAGGVTGELFF	TGTGCCAGCAGTGAACAAGCGGGGGGCGTCACCGGGGAGCTGTTTTTT
TRBV10-1	TRBJ2-5	NA	NA	CASRKTGTGGAQYF	TGCGCCAGCAGGAAAACCGGGACTGGTGGAGCCCAGTACTTC
TRBV11-2	TRBJ1-5	NA	NA	CASSLEAGLNQPQHF	TGTGCCAGCAGCTTAGAGGCAGGGCTCAATCAGCCCCAGCATTTT
TRBV7-2	TRBJ2-3	once	TRBD2	CASSLGGSGGNTQYF	TGTGCCAGCAGCTTAGGTGGTAGCGGGGGAAATACGCAGTATTTT
TRBV2	TRBJ1-4	NA	TRBD1	CASSKPRDRVSGDPKEKLFF	TGTGCCAGCAGTAAACCCCGGGACAGGGTTAGCGGTGACCCTAAAGAAAAACTGTTTTTT
TRBV5-5	TRBJ1-6	NA	NA	CASSLDRDSPLHF	TGTGCCAGCAGCTTGGACAGGGATTCACCCCTCCACTTT
TRBV2	TRBJ2-3	NA	TRBD1	CASHSVTGGETDTQYF	TGTGCCAGCCACTCCGTGACAGGGGGGGAGACAGATACGCAGTATTTT
TRBV6-1	TRBJ2-3	NA	NA	CASSEARPGAQLRTQYF	TGTGCCAGCAGTGAAGCAAGGCCAGGGGCTCAACTTAGAACGCAGTATTTT
TRBV29-1	TRBJ1-2	NA	TRBD1	CSVQTGLYGYTF	TGCAGCGTGCAGACAGGGTTATATGGCTACACCTTC
TRBV19	TRBJ2-7	NA	TRBD2	CASSSRTSGSYEQYF	TGTGCCAGTAGTTCAAGGACTAGCGGGAGTTACGAGCAGTACTTC
TRBV5-4	TRBJ2-3	once	TRBD2	CASSPPRGGRNTDTQYF	TGTGCCAGCAGCCCCCCGCGCGGCGGGAGAAACACAGATACGCAGTATTTT
TRBV18	TRBJ2-7	NA	NA	CASSLQVSGDGQYF	TGTGCCAGCTCACTCCAAGTGTCAGGGGATGGGCAGTACTTT
TRBV6-6	TRBJ1-1	NA	NA	CASSYYGGETEAFF	TGTGCCAGCAGTTATTATGGGGGGGAAACTGAAGCTTTCTTT
TRBV7-9	TRBJ2-1	NA	TRBD2	CASSHPPLAGGGNEQFF	TGTGCCAGCAGCCACCCTCCGCTAGCGGGAGGAGGAAATGAGCAGTTCTTC
TRBV7-9	TRBJ2-2	NA	TRBD1	CASSPWDRANTGELFF	TGTGCCAGCAGCCCGTGGGACAGGGCGAACACCGGGGAGCTGTTTTTT
TRBV27	TRBJ2-3	NA	NA	CASSPVDSTDTQYF	TGTGCCAGCAGCCCAGTTGACAGTACAGATACGCAGTATTTT